These 5 T cell receptor beta chains originate from one sample sequenced in a study of cytomegalovirus exposure and HLA in healthy donors. With 60 Vbeta and 13 Jbeta primers, the PCR was carried out. Profiling relied on immunoSEQ multiplex PCR, and the TCRdb table lists in-frame clones only, not all of them. In the table there are over 110,000 clones, more than 75% of which are singletons. Sequenced input: PBMCs. These receptor sequences come from a female donor in good health and CMV-seronegative.

The chain couples TRBV7-2 to TRBJ1-6; 7 nucleotides align to TRBD1. CDR3 length: 14 residues. Trimming at V came to 3 bases and at J to 4 bases, leaving 0 bases not matched to a gene. The germline V gene encodes CDR1 SGHTA and CDR2 FQGNSA. CDR3 residues: CASSFRGYNSPLHF. The CDR3, as DNA: TGTGCCAGCAGCTTCAGGGGGTATAATTCACCCCTCCACTTT.

The rearrangement uses TRBV25-1 and TRBJ2-1, with D maybe TRBD2 (6 bases). The germline gives CDR1 MGHDK, CDR2 SYGVNS. The CDR3 extends over 14 amino acids. Trimming pared 3 bases from V and 6 bases from J, leaving 12 bases between. DNA for the CDR3: TGTGCCAGCAGTGAGACGGGACTGCGCAATGAGCAGTTCTTC. It translates to CASSETGLRNEQFF.

The gene calls are TRBV14 and TRBJ1-1; 8 nucleotides agree with TRBD1. The CDR3 runs 15 residues. Looked up from germline, CDR1 is SGHDN and CDR2 is FVKESK. Trimming removed 3 bases from V and 1 base from J; junction bases left unmatched: 4. DNA of the CDR3: TGTGCCAGCAGCCACACCGACAGGGGGAACACTGAAGCTTTCTTT. Amino acids: CASSHTDRGNTEAFF.

This chain uses TRBV5-1 with TRBJ2-3; unclear D gene. Per germline, CDR1 SGHRS and CDR2 YFSETQ. V was pared by 2 bases and J by 0 bases, with 10 bases between. This CDR3 is 15 amino acids long. CDR3 nucleotide sequence: TGCGCCAGCAGCTTAAGCTCTGTGAGCACAGATACGCAGTATTTT. Translated, it gives CASSLSSVSTDTQYF.

This chain connects TRBV4-3 to TRBJ2-2; TRBD2 matches at 10 bases. CDR1 LGHNA and CDR2 YSLEER come from the germline V gene. Unmatched junction bases numbered 6, after V lost 1 base and J lost 4 bases. This CDR3 has 17 residues. The CDR3 reads CASSQVALAGPTGELFF. CDR3 nucleotides: TGCGCCAGCAGCCAAGTGGCACTAGCGGGACCCACCGGGGAGCTGTTTTTT.